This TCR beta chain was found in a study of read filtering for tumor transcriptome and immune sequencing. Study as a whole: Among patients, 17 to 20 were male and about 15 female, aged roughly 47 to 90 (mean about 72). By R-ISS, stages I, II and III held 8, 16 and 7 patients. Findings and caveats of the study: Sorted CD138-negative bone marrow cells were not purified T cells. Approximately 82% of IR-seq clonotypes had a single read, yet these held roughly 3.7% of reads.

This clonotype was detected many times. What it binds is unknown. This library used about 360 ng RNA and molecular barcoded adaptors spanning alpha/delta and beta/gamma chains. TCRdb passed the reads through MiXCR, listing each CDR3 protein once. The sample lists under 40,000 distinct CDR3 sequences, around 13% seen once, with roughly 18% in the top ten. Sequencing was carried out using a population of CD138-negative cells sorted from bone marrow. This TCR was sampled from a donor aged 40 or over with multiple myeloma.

The CDR3 reads CSAHGTDTNTIYF. The CDR3 region has the DNA TGCAGTGCTCATGGGACAGATACAAACACCATATATTTT. This chain joins TRBV20-1 and TRBJ1-3; 7 bases line up with TRBD1. Germline V lookup: CDR1 DFQATT, CDR2 SNEGSKA (reference sequence). Germline trimming cut 5 bases from V and 6 bases from J; bases unmatched to any gene: 7. There are 13 residues in the CDR3.